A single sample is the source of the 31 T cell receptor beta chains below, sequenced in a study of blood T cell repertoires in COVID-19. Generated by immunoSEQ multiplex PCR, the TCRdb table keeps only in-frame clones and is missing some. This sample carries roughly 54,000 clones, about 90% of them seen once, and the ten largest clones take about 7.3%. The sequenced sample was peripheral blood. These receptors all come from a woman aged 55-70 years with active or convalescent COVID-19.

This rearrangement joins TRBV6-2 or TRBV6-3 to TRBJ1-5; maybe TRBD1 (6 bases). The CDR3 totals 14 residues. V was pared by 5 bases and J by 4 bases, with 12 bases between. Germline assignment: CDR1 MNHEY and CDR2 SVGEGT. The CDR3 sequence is CASSVTGENQPQHF. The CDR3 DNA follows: TGTGCCAGCAGTGTGACAGGAGAAAATCAGCCCCAGCATTTT.

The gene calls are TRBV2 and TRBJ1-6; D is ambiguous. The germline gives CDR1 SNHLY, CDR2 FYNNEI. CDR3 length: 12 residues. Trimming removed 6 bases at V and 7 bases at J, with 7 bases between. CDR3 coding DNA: TGTGCCAGCAGCCTAGAAAATTCACCCCTCCACTTT. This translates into CASSLENSPLHF.

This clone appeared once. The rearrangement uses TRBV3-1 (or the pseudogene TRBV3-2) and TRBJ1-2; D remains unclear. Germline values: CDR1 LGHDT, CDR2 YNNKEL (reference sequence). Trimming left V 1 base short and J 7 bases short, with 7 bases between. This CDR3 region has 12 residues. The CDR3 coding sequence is TGTGCCAGCAGCCAAGGTCGTTCTGGCTACACCTTC. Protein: CASSQGRSGYTF.

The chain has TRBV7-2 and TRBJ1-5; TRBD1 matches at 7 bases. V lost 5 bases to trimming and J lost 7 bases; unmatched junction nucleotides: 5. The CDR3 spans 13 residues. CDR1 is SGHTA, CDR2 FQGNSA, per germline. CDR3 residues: CASSTGVGQPQHF. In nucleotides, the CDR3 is TGTGCCAGCAGCACAGGGGTGGGGCAGCCCCAGCATTTT.

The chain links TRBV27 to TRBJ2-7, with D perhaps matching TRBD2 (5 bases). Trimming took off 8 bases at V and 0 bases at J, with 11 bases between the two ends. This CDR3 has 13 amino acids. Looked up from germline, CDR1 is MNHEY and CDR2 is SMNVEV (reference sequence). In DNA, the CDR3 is TGTGCCAGCTCCCCGGGGAGCTCCTACGAGCAGTACTTC. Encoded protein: CASSPGSSYEQYF.

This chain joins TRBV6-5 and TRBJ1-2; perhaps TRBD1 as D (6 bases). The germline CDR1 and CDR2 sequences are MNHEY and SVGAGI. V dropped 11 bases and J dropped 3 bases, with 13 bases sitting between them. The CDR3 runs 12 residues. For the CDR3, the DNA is TGTGCCCGAGACGACAGGTACTATGGCTACACCTTC. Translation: CARDDRYYGYTF.

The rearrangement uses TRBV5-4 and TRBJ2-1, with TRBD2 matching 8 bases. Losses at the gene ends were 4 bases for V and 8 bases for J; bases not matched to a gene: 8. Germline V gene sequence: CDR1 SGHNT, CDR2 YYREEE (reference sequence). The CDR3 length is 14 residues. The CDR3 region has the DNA TGTGCCAGCAGCGGTCAAGCGGGAGCTGATGAGCAGTTCTTC. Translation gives CASSGQAGADEQFF.

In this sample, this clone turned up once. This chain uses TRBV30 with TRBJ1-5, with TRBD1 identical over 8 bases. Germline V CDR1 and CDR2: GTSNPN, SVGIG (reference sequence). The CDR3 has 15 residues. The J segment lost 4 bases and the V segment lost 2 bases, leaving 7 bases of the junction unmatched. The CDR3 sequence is CAWSTGTGPNQPQHF. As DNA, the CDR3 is TGTGCCTGGAGTACGGGGACAGGTCCAAATCAGCCCCAGCATTTT.

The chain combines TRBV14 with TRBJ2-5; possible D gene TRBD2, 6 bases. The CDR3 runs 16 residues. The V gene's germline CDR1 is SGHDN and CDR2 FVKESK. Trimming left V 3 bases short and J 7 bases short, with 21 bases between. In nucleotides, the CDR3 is TGTGCCAGCAGCCAGGAGACTAGTTCGGGTCGGCGGACCCAGTACTTC. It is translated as CASSQETSSGRRTQYF.

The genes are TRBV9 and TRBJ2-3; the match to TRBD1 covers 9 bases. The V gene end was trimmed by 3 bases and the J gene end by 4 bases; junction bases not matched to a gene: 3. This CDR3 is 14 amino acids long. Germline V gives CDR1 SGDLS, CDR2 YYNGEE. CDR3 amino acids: CASSGGQGPDTQYF. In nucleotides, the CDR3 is TGTGCCAGCAGCGGGGGACAGGGCCCAGATACGCAGTATTTT. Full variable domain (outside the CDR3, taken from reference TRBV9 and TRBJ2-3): DSGVTQTPKHLITATGQRVTLRCSPRSGDLSVYWYQQSLDQGLQFLIQYYNGEERAKGNILERFSAQQFPDLHSELNLSSLELGDSALYFCASSGGQGPDTQYFGPGTRLTVL.

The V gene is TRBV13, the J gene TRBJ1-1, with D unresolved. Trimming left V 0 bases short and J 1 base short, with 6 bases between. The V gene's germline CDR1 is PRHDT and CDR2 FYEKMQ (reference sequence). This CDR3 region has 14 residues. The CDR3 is CASSLGRANTEAFF. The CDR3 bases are TGTGCCAGCAGCTTAGGGCGGGCGAACACTGAAGCTTTCTTT.

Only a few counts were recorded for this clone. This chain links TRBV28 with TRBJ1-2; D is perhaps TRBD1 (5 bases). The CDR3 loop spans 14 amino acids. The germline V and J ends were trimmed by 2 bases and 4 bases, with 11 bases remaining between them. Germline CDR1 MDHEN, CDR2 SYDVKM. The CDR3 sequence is CASSLKGQVYGYTF. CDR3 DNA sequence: TGTGCCAGCAGTTTAAAGGGGCAGGTCTATGGCTACACCTTC.

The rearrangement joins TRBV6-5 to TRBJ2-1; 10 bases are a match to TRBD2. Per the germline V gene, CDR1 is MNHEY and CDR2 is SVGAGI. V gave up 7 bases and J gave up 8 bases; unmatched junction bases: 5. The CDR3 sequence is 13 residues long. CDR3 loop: CASKVAGGHEQFF. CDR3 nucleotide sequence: TGTGCCAGCAAGGTAGCGGGGGGCCATGAGCAGTTCTTC.

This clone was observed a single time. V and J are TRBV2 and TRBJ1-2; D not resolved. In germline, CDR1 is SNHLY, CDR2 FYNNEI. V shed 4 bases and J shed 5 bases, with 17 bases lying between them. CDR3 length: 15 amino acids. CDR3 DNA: TGTGCCAGCAGTGGAGAGGAGGTTTGGTCGTATGGCTACACCTTC. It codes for CASSGEEVWSYGYTF. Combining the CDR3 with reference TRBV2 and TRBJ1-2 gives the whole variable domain EPEVTQTPSHQVTQMGQEVILRCVPISNHLYFYWYRQILGQKVEFLVSFYNNEISEKSEIFDDQFSVERPDGSNFTLKIRSTKLEDSAMYFCASSGEEVWSYGYTFGSGTRLTVV.

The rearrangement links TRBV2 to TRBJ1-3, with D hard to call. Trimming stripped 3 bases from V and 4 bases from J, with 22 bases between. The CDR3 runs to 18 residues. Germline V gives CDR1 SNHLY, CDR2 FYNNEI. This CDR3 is CASSDRGSTVGLGNTIYF. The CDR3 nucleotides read TGTGCCAGCAGTGATAGAGGCTCGACGGTAGGTCTCGGAAACACCATATATTTT.

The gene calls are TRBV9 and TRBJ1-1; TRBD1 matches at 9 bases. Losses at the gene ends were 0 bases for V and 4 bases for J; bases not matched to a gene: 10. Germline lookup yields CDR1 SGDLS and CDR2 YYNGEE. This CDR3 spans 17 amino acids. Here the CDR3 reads CASSVEKWDRVFTEAFF. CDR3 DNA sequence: TGTGCCAGCAGCGTAGAGAAGTGGGACAGGGTGTTCACTGAAGCTTTCTTT.

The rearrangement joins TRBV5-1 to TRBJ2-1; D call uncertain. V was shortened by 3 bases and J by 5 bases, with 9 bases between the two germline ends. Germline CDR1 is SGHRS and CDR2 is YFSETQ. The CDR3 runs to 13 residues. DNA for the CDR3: TGCGCCAGCAGCTCGACTTTAAACAATGAGCAGTTCTTC. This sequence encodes CASSSTLNNEQFF.

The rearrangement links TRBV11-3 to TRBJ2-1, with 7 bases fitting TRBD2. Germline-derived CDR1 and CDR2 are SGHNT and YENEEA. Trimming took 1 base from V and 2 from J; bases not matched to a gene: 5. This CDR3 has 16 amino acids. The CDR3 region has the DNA TGTGCCAGCAGCTTAGTTTTGGCGGGGGCCTACAATGAGCAGTTCTTC. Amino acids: CASSLVLAGAYNEQFF.

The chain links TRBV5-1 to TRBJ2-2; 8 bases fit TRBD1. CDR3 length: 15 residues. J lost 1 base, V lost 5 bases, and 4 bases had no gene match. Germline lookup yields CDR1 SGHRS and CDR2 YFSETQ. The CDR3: CASRSGTGNTGELFF. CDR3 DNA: TGCGCCAGCAGGTCCGGGACAGGGAACACCGGGGAGCTGTTTTTT.

This chain's CDR3 is CATAGTDTDTQYF. CDR3 in DNA: TGTGCCACCGCCGGGACTGACACAGATACGCAGTATTTT. The V gene is TRBV12-3 or TRBV12-4, the J gene TRBJ2-3, with D possibly being TRBD2 (6 bases). Trimming left V 10 bases short and J 2 bases short, with 13 bases between. The CDR3 covers 13 residues.

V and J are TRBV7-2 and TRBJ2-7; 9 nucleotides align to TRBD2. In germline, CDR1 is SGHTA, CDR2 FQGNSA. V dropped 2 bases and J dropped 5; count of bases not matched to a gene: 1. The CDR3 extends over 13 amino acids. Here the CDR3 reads CASSLSSGDEQYF. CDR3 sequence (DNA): TGTGCCAGCAGCTTATCTAGCGGGGACGAGCAGTACTTC.

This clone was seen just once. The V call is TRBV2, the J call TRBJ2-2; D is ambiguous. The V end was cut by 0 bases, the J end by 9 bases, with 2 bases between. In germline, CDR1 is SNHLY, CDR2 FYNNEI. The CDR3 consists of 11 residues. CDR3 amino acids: CASSEARELFF. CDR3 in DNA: TGTGCCAGCAGTGAAGCCAGGGAGCTGTTTTTT.

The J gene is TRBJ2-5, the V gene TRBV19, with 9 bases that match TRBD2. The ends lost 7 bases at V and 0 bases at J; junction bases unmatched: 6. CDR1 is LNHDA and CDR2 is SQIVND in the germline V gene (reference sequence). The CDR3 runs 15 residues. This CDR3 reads CASMGLAGYQETQYF. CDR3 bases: TGTGCCAGTATGGGCCTAGCGGGATACCAAGAGACCCAGTACTTC.

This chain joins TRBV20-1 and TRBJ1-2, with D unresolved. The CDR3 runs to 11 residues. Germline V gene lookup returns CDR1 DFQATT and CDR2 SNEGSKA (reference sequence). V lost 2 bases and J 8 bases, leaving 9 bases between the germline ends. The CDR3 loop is CSARRGIGYTF. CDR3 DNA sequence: TGCAGTGCTAGAAGAGGGATCGGCTACACCTTC.

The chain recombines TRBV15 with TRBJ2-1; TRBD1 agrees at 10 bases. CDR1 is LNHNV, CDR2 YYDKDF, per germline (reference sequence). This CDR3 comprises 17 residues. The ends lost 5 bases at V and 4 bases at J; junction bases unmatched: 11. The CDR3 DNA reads TGTGCCACCAGCCCCCGACGCGGGACAGGGGCTTACAATGAGCAGTTCTTC. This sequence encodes CATSPRRGTGAYNEQFF.

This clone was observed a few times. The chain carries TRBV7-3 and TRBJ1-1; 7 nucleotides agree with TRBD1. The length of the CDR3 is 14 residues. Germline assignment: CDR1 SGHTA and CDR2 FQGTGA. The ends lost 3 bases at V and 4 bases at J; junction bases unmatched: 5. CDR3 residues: CASSFQAGGTEAFF. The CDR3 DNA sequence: TGTGCCAGCAGCTTTCAGGCAGGGGGCACTGAAGCTTTCTTT.

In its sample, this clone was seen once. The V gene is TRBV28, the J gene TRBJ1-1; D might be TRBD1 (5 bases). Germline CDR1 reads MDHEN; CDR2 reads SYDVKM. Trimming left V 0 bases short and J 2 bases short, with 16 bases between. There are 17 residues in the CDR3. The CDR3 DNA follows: TGTGCCAGCAGTTTATGGGGGAGGGAGGGGAGTAACACTGAAGCTTTCTTT. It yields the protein CASSLWGREGSNTEAFF.

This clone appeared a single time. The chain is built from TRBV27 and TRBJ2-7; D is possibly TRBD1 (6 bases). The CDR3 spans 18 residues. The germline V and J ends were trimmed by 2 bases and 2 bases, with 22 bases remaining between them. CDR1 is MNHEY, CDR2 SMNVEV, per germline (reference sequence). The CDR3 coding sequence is TGTGCCAGCAGTTTAGCCCTCTCTCACAGGGTGGGGACCTACGAGCAGTACTTC. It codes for CASSLALSHRVGTYEQYF.

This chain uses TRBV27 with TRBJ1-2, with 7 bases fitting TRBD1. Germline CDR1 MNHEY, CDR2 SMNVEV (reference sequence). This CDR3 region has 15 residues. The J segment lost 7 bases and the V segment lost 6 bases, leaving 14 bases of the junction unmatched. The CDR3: CASRTGIREEGGYTF. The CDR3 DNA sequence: TGTGCCAGCAGGACAGGGATTAGAGAAGAAGGTGGCTACACCTTC.

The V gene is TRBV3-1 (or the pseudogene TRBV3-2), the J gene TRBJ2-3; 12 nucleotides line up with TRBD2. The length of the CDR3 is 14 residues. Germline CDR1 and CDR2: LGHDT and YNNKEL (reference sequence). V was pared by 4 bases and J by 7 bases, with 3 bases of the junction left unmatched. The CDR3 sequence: CASSPTSGSNTQYF. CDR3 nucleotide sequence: TGTGCCAGCAGCCCGACTAGCGGGAGCAATACGCAGTATTTT.

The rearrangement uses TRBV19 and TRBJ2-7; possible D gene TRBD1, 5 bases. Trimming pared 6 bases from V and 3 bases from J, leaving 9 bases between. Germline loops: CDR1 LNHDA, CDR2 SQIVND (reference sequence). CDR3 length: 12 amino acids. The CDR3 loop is CASSDSNYEQYF. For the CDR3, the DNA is TGTGCCAGTAGCGACAGCAACTACGAGCAGTACTTC.